The 5 T cell receptor beta chains in this list originate from one sample, sequenced in a study of identifying expanded T cells in peripheral blood. The repertoire was sequenced with immunoSEQ multiplex PCR; TCRdb's copy has only in-frame clones and lacks some. The sample lists tens of thousands of clones; roughly 87% were seen once. Sequenced material: blood. The receptors were gathered from a person aged 18 to 75 in good health.

The sample holds a few counts of this clone. This sequence joins TRBV28 and TRBJ2-7; tentatively, D is TRBD1 or TRBD2 (5 bases each). Trimming shortened V by 5 bases and J by 3 bases, and 11 bases separated the two germline ends. This CDR3 has 13 amino acids. Germline loops: CDR1 MDHEN, CDR2 SYDVKM. The CDR3 reads CASSLSRGYEQYF. The DNA of the CDR3 is TGTGCCAGCAGTCTCTCGAGGGGCTACGAGCAGTACTTC.

This CDR3 reads CASGWGHNSPLHF. The CDR3 DNA is TGTGCCAGTGGGTGGGGGCACAATTCACCCCTCCACTTT. The genes are TRBV27 and TRBJ1-6; a possible D gene is TRBD1 (6 bases). Germline V CDR1 and CDR2: MNHEY, SMNVEV (reference sequence). This CDR3 has 13 residues. Deletions cut 9 bases from V and 7 bases from J, with 13 bases between.

The rearrangement links TRBV29-1 to TRBJ2-2; TRBD1 matches 7 bases. This CDR3 is built from 14 residues. The trim removed 6 bases at V and 0 bases at J, leaving 4 bases unmatched. Germline CDR1 and CDR2: SQVTM and ANQGSEA. The CDR3 coding sequence is TGCAGCGTCAGACAGGGAACGAACACCGGGGAGCTGTTTTTT. Translation: CSVRQGTNTGELFF.

This rearrangement joins TRBV2 to TRBJ2-7, with 7 nucleotides matching TRBD1. V was clipped by 8 bases and J by 3 bases; unmatched bases: 4. This CDR3 has 12 amino acids. The germline CDR1 and CDR2 sequences are SNHLY and FYNNEI. CDR3 in amino acids: CASVQGDYEQYF. For the CDR3, the DNA is TGTGCCAGCGTCCAGGGGGACTACGAGCAGTACTTC.

The chain combines TRBV7-9 with TRBJ1-2; TRBD1 matches 7 bases. The trim removed 5 bases at V and 2 bases at J, leaving 11 bases unmatched. The CDR3 has 16 amino acids. Germline loops: CDR1 SEHNR, CDR2 FQNEAQ (reference sequence). For the CDR3, the DNA is TGTGCCAGCAGCCAGATTAACAGGGGAATGAACTATGGCTACACCTTC. Protein product: CASSQINRGMNYGYTF.